What follows describes a single T cell receptor beta chain. The data stem from a study of blood T cell repertoires in COVID-19. Study context: The origin of the acute and convalescent COVID-19 samples was the United States, Italy and Spain. PBMCs, B-cell-depleted T cells, or T cells were the source of the cDNA or gDNA that made up the material.

The CDR3 contains 15 residues. Germline loops: CDR1 LNHNV, CDR2 YYDKDF (reference sequence). V was pared by 0 bases and J by 3 bases, with 3 bases of the junction left unmatched. Original handling: Reference gene primers were amplified, and this amplification served to estimate nucleated cell counts. Here immunoSEQ multiplex PCR was the method, and the copy in TCRdb shows in-frame clones only, minus some. Clone size and V and J calls were adopted from that table, with D and trimming inferred from the DNA. The table lists around 140,000 clones, 84% of them singletons. The chain carries TRBV15 and TRBJ2-5, with 8 bases matching TRBD2. The TCR was taken from a man in his sixties with acute or convalescent COVID-19. The sample consisted of peripheral blood. Here the CDR3 DNA reads TGTGCCACCAGCAGAGATTTACTAGCGGAAGAGACCCAGTACTTC. This translates into CATSRDLLAEETQYF.